This passage covers 27 T cell receptor beta chains from one sample sequenced in a study of cytomegalovirus exposure and HLA in healthy donors. Profiling relied on immunoSEQ multiplex PCR, and the TCRdb table lists in-frame clones only, not all of them. This table has roughly 50,000 clones, 90% appearing once. The material sequenced was PBMCs. Receptor source: a man aged 18 to 35 in good health and CMV-seronegative.

In this sample, this clone turned up once. The chain couples TRBV30 to TRBJ2-1; 11 bases match TRBD2. V gave up 0 bases and J gave up 6 bases; unmatched junction bases: 10. The CDR3 has 17 amino acids. Germline values: CDR1 GTSNPN, CDR2 SVGIG (reference sequence). In nucleotides, the CDR3 is TGTGCCTGGAGTGTACGAGGTAGCGGGAGGGCCAGCAATGAGCAGTTCTTC. Amino acids: CAWSVRGSGRASNEQFF.

The chain has TRBV5-1 and TRBJ2-3; 12 bases map to TRBD2. Germline CDR1 is SGHRS and CDR2 is YFSETQ. The CDR3 consists of 15 residues. With V trimmed by 0 bases and J by 5 bases, 1 base remained unmatched. CDR3 DNA: TGCGCCAGCAGCTTGGGGACTAGCGGGGTAGATACGCAGTATTTT. This translates into CASSLGTSGVDTQYF.

V is TRBV19 and J is TRBJ2-7, with TRBD2 matching over 7 bases. CDR1 LNHDA and CDR2 SQIVND come from the germline V gene (reference sequence). The CDR3 runs 18 residues. V dropped 4 bases and J dropped 2; count of bases not matched to a gene: 17. The CDR3 loop reads CASSTDLGVGGSTYEQYF. The CDR3 nucleotides are TGTGCCAGTAGTACAGACCTCGGAGTAGGCGGGAGCACCTACGAGCAGTACTTC.

The V and J genes are TRBV27 and TRBJ2-7; D is possibly TRBD1 (6 bases). The germline V gene encodes CDR1 MNHEY and CDR2 SMNVEV (reference sequence). The CDR3 consists of 14 residues. V lost 2 bases and J lost 5, with 13 bases in between. The CDR3 DNA sequence: TGTGCCAGCAGTTTAAGCTACAGGGCCCACGAGCAGTACTTC. Translated, it gives CASSLSYRAHEQYF.

This rearrangement joins TRBV7-2 to TRBJ2-7; 11 positions agree with TRBD2. The CDR3 sequence is 17 residues long. Per germline, CDR1 SGHTA and CDR2 FQGNSA. Trimming cost V 5 bases and J 2 bases; bases outside gene matches: 11. The CDR3 coding sequence is TGTGCCAGCAGCCGACTAGCGGGAAGTTCTCACACCTACGAGCAGTACTTC. Translation: CASSRLAGSSHTYEQYF. Filled out from reference TRBV7-2 and TRBJ2-7, the complete variable domain reads GAGVSQSPSNKVTEKGKDVELRCDPISGHTALYWYRQSLGQGLEFLIYFQGNSAPDKSGLPSDRFSAERTGGSVSTLTIQRTQQEDSAVYLCASSRLAGSSHTYEQYFGPGTRLTVT.

This sequence joins TRBV11-3 and TRBJ1-2, with D uncertain. The germline CDR1 and CDR2 sequences are SGHNT and YENEEA. This CDR3 contains 13 residues. V lost 2 bases, J lost 8 bases, and 12 bases lay in between. The chain's CDR3 is CASSLIHGIGYTF. The CDR3 DNA sequence: TGTGCCAGCAGCTTAATTCACGGGATCGGCTACACCTTC. The full variable domain, completed using reference TRBV11-3 and TRBJ1-2, is EAGVVQSPRYKIIEKKQPVAFWCNPISGHNTLYWYLQNLGQGPELLIRYENEEAVDDSQLPKDRFSAERLKGVDSTLKIQPAELGDSAVYLCASSLIHGIGYTFGSGTRLTVV.

Here the CDR3 DNA reads TGTGCCAGCAGTGCGACAGGGTCGGGTCAGCCCCAGCATTTT. Protein product: CASSATGSGQPQHF. The chain is built from TRBV6-1 and TRBJ1-5, with 7 positions matching TRBD1. There are 14 residues in the CDR3. The junction had 6 bases not matched to a gene; V was cut back by 4 bases and J by 6 bases. Germline CDR1 MNHNS, CDR2 SASEGT.

The genes are TRBV11-1 and TRBJ2-5, with 8 bases identical to TRBD1. CDR1 is SGHAT and CDR2 is FQDESV in the germline V gene (reference sequence). V shed 8 bases, J shed 5 bases, and the junction held 7 bases outside the gene matches. CDR3 length: 13 residues. CDR3 nucleotides: TGTGCCAGCGGACAGGGTGGGGTGGAGACCCAGTACTTC. It specifies CASGQGGVETQYF.

V gene TRBV2 combines with J gene TRBJ2-3; TRBD2 matches 7 bases. V was pared by 7 bases and J by 3 bases, with 16 bases of the junction left unmatched. The germline V gene has CDR1 SNHLY and CDR2 FYNNEI. This CDR3 is built from 17 residues. The CDR3, as DNA: TGTGCCAGCACCTACGGCACGGGCGGGAGTGGTACAGATACGCAGTATTTT. Translation: CASTYGTGGSGTDTQYF.

The chain links TRBV25-1 to TRBJ2-2; TRBD2 might be the D (6 bases). The ends were cut back, 3 bases at V and 6 bases at J, with 8 bases in the middle. Germline CDR1 and CDR2: MGHDK and SYGVNS. The CDR3 consists of 13 residues. In nucleotides, the CDR3 is TGTGCCAGCAGTGATAGGAGGGCCGGGGAGCTGTTTTTT. Its translation is CASSDRRAGELFF.

V gene TRBV5-1 combines with J gene TRBJ2-4, with a possible D match to TRBD2 (7 bases). The germline CDR1 and CDR2 sequences are SGHRS and YFSETQ. Trimming left V 4 bases short and J 5 bases short, with 10 bases between. The CDR3 is 13 residues long. The CDR3 reads CASSPGGENIQYF. CDR3 DNA: TGCGCCAGCAGCCCGGGGGGCGAAAACATTCAGTACTTC. Full variable domain (rest looked up from reference TRBV5-1 and TRBJ2-4): KAGVTQTPRYLIKTRGQQVTLSCSPISGHRSVSWYQQTPGQGLQFLFEYFSETQRNKGNFPGRFSGRQFSNSRSEMNVSTLELGDSALYLCASSPGGENIQYFGAGTRLSVL.

V usage is TRBV28 and J usage is TRBJ1-1, with a tentative D call TRBD1 (6 bases). CDR1 MDHEN and CDR2 SYDVKM come from the germline V gene. V lost 6 bases and J lost 6, with 14 bases in between. The CDR3 loop spans 13 amino acids. CDR3 loop: CASRKQGSPEAFF. CDR3 DNA: TGTGCCAGCAGGAAACAGGGTTCTCCTGAAGCTTTCTTT.

The chain uses TRBV5-5 and TRBJ2-1; D uncertain. The V gene lost 1 base and the J gene lost 0 bases, with 11 bases spanning the gap. CDR1 is SGHKS and CDR2 is YYEKEE in the germline V gene (reference sequence). The CDR3 is 16 residues long. CDR3 in DNA: TGTGCCAGCAGCTTGTCGCCGGAGAGCTCCTACAATGAGCAGTTCTTC. Its translation is CASSLSPESSYNEQFF.

This rearrangement joins TRBV28 to TRBJ1-1, with 7 bases aligning to TRBD1. The CDR3 covers 14 residues. The V gene end was trimmed by 8 bases and the J gene end by 8 bases; junction bases not matched to a gene: 14. Germline CDR1 is MDHEN and CDR2 is SYDVKM. For the CDR3, the DNA is TGTGCCAGCCATGACCCCCCCGGGACAGCCGAAGCTTTCTTT. The encoded protein is CASHDPPGTAEAFF.

The sample holds one count of this clone. This chain connects TRBV27 to TRBJ2-6; tentative D call: TRBD2 (6 bases). The V and J ends lost 5 bases and 4 bases respectively, with 24 bases between them. The CDR3 length is 19 residues. Germline values: CDR1 MNHEY, CDR2 SMNVEV (reference sequence). CDR3 region: CASSLGGLPGTGGANVLTF. In DNA, the CDR3 is TGTGCCAGCAGTCTAGGAGGGCTGCCGGGGACGGGGGGGGCCAACGTCCTGACTTTC.

By share of the sample, this clone is medium-sized. The rearrangement joins TRBV6-4 to TRBJ2-7; D is possibly TRBD2 (5 bases). The V end was cut by 0 bases, the J end by 6 bases, with 9 bases between. The CDR3 covers 13 residues. CDR1 and CDR2 (germline): MRHNA, SNTAGT. Written as DNA, the CDR3 is TGTGCCAGCAGTGACTCAGCGGCCGGCGAGCAGTACTTC. This sequence encodes CASSDSAAGEQYF.

V usage is TRBV7-2 and J usage is TRBJ2-5, with D possibly being TRBD2 (6 bases). The germline CDR1 and CDR2 sequences are SGHTA and FQGNSA. The germline V and J ends were trimmed by 1 base and 5 bases, with 17 bases remaining between them. CDR3 length: 16 residues. In DNA, the CDR3 is TGTGCCAGCAGCTTAGGCGCGACTAGGGCCGGGGAGACCCAGTACTTC. As protein: CASSLGATRAGETQYF.

The rearrangement joins TRBV2 to TRBJ2-1, with 12 bases aligning to TRBD2. The V gene end was trimmed by 2 bases and the J gene end by 7 bases; junction bases not matched to a gene: 6. Germline CDR1 is SNHLY and CDR2 is FYNNEI. This CDR3 region has 16 residues. The CDR3 DNA sequence: TGTGCCAGCAGTGAATACTCTAGCGGGAGGGCGAATGAGCAGTTCTTC. Translating gives CASSEYSSGRANEQFF.

The rearrangement uses TRBV10-3 and TRBJ2-7; 9 bases are a match to TRBD2. The V gene's germline CDR1 is ENHRY and CDR2 SYGVKD. The CDR3 is made up of 14 amino acids. Trimming at V came to 8 bases and at J to 3 bases, leaving 8 bases not matched to a gene. The CDR3 DNA follows: TGTGCCATCGCTAGCGGGACTTCTGACTACGAGCAGTACTTC. This translates into CAIASGTSDYEQYF.

This rearrangement joins TRBV6-1 to TRBJ2-6, with unresolved D. Germline values: CDR1 MNHNS, CDR2 SASEGT. The germline V and J ends were trimmed by 6 bases and 0 bases, with 9 bases remaining between them. There are 15 residues in the CDR3. In DNA, the CDR3 is TGTGCCAGCAGGATTACCAGCTCTGGGGCCAACGTCCTGACTTTC. This gives the protein CASRITSSGANVLTF.

The rearrangement uses TRBV15 and TRBJ2-7; 8 bases match TRBD2. The CDR3 consists of 14 residues. The germline V gene has CDR1 LNHNV and CDR2 YYDKDF (reference sequence). V lost 3 bases and J lost 9; bases outside the gene matches: 10. CDR3 amino acids: CATSSPGGAYGQYF. CDR3 nucleotide sequence: TGTGCCACCAGCAGCCCGGGGGGGGCCTATGGGCAGTACTTC.

The chain couples TRBV11-2 to TRBJ2-7; the match to TRBD1 covers 9 bases. The CDR3 loop spans 13 amino acids. Germline loops: CDR1 SGHAT, CDR2 FQNNGV. V dropped 5 bases and J dropped 5; count of bases not matched to a gene: 4. The CDR3 is CASSPRTGDEQYF. CDR3 sequence (DNA): TGTGCCAGCAGCCCCCGGACAGGGGACGAGCAGTACTTC.

The count of this clone is one. This sequence joins TRBV15 and TRBJ2-1; 11 positions match TRBD2. The CDR3 length is 19 residues. The V and J ends lost 1 base and 2 bases, in that order; junction bases with no gene match: 10. The germline V gene has CDR1 LNHNV and CDR2 YYDKDF (reference sequence). The CDR3 bases are TGTGCCACCAGCAGAGCTAGCTTCATAGCGGGAGGGACCTACAATGAGCAGTTCTTC. Translating gives CATSRASFIAGGTYNEQFF.

The V gene is TRBV5-4, the J gene TRBJ2-2, with 10 bases lining up with TRBD1. Germline V gives CDR1 SGHNT, CDR2 YYREEE (reference sequence). The ends lost 4 bases at V and 2 bases at J; junction bases unmatched: 5. This CDR3 is built from 16 residues. This CDR3 reads CASSPTGGLNTGELFF. The CDR3 coding sequence is TGTGCCAGCAGCCCGACAGGGGGCCTTAACACCGGGGAGCTGTTTTTT. Full variable domain (missing parts from reference TRBV5-4 and TRBJ2-2): ETGVTQSPTHLIKTRGQQVTLRCSSQSGHNTVSWYQQALGQGPQFIFQYYREEENGRGNFPPRFSGLQFPNYSSELNVNALELDDSALYLCASSPTGGLNTGELFFGEGSRLTVL.

The chain uses TRBV6-6 and TRBJ2-7, with 7 nucleotides matching TRBD2. This CDR3 has 16 residues. The germline CDR1 and CDR2 sequences are MNHNY and SVGAGI (reference sequence). V was clipped by 6 bases and J by 0 bases; unmatched bases: 11. This CDR3 reads CASSPLGGAGSYEQYF. For the CDR3, the DNA is TGTGCCAGCAGCCCCTTGGGAGGGGCCGGCTCCTACGAGCAGTACTTC.

V gene TRBV2 combines with J gene TRBJ1-4, with D possibly being TRBD1 (5 bases). The germline V and J ends were trimmed by 4 bases and 7 bases, with 7 bases remaining between them. Germline V CDR1 and CDR2: SNHLY, FYNNEI. CDR3 length: 12 residues. The DNA for the CDR3 is TGTGCCAGCAGTGCTAGGGGTGAAAAACTGTTTTTT. It encodes CASSARGEKLFF.

This clone was detected a few times. The chain couples TRBV5-1 to TRBJ2-3; 9 bases align to TRBD2. This CDR3 is 14 amino acids long. Trimming cost V 4 bases and J 5 bases; bases outside gene matches: 5. Germline V gene lookup returns CDR1 SGHRS and CDR2 YFSETQ. CDR3 amino acids: CASSRVAGEDTQYF. The DNA for the CDR3 is TGCGCCAGCAGCAGAGTAGCGGGAGAAGATACGCAGTATTTT.